The entry below describes one TCR beta chain. What it binds is not known. These data are taken from a study of OX40 agonist ivuxolimab in advanced cancers. Study context: Patients receiving dose escalation had hepatocellular carcinoma, melanoma, renal cell or head and neck cancer. Study-wide points: Some nonresponders additionally presented with little normalized T-cell clonal expansion. Blood T cells, both CD4+ and CD8+, expanded clonally by week 6 at 0.1 to 3.0 mg/kg.

Blood samples were obtained at baseline, cycle 4 day 1, and cycle 7 day 1. Repertoires were generated with immunoSEQ multiplex PCR, while TCRdb's copy carries only in-frame clones and drops some. The data hold about 84,000 clones, with approximately 89% observed a single time. The CDR3 contains 15 residues. Trimming took 0 bases from V and 0 from J; bases not matched to a gene: 1. Germline V lookup: CDR1 SGHNT, CDR2 YYREEE (reference sequence). The specimen was CD4+ or CD8+ T cells sorted from blood, collected in a trial of the OX40 agonist ivuxolimab. This clonotype originated in an adult with an advanced solid tumor such as melanoma, head and neck, liver or kidney cancer. V gene TRBV5-4 combines with J gene TRBJ2-3, with 7 bases lining up with TRBD2. The CDR3 DNA sequence: TGTGCCAGCAGCTTGGGCGGGGGTAGCACAGATACGCAGTATTTT. Its translation is CASSLGGGSTDTQYF.